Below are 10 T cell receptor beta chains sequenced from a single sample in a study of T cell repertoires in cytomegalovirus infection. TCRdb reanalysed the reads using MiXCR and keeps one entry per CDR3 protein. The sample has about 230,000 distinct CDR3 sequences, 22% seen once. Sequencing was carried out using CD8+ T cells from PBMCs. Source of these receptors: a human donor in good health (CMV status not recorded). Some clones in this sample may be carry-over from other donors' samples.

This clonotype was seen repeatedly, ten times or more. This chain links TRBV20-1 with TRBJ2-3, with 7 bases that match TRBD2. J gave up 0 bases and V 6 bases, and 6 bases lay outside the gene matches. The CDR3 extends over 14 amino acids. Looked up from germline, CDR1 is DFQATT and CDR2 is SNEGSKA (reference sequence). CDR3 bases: TGCAGTGCGGGGGGGGAGACTAGCACAGATACGCAGTATTTT. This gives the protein CSAGGETSTDTQYF.

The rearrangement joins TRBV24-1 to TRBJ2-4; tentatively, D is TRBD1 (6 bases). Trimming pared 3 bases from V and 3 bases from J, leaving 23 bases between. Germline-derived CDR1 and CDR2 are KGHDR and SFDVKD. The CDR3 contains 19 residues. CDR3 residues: CATSDRQEWLTWDKNIQYF. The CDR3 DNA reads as TGTGCCACCAGTGATCGACAGGAATGGTTGACGTGGGACAAAAACATTCAGTACTTC.

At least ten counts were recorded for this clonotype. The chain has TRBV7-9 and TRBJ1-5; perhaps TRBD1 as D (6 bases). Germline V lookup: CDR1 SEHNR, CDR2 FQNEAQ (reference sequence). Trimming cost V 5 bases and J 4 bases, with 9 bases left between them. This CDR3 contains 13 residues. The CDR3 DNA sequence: TGTGCCAGCAGCAAAACAGGGAATCAGCCCCAGCATTTT. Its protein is CASSKTGNQPQHF.

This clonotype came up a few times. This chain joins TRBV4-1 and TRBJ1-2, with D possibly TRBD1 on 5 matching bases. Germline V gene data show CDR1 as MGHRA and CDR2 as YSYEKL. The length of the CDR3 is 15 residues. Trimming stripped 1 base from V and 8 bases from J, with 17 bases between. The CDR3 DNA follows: TGCGCCAGCAGCCAAGGGCCCCGGACCGGGGGAGGCTACACCTTC. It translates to CASSQGPRTGGGYTF.

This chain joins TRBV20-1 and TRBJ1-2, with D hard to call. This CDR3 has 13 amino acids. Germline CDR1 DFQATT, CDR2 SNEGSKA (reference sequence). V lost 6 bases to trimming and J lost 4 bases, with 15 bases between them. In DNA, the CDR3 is TGCAGTGCCTACAGCAACCCCCCCTATGGCTACACCTTC. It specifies CSAYSNPPYGYTF.

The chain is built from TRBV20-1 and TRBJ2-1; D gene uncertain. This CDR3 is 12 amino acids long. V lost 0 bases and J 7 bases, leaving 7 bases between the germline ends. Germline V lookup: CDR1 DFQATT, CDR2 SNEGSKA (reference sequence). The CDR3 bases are TGCAGTGCTAGAGATTACACGAATGAGCAGTTCTTC. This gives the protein CSARDYTNEQFF.

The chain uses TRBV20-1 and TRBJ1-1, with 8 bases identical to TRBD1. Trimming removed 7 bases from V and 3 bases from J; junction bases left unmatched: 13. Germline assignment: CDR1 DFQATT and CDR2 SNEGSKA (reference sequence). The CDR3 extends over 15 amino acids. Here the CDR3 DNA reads TGCAGTGGGCAAGGAGCAGGGGGCGCTGACACTGAAGCTTTCTTT. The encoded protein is CSGQGAGGADTEAFF.

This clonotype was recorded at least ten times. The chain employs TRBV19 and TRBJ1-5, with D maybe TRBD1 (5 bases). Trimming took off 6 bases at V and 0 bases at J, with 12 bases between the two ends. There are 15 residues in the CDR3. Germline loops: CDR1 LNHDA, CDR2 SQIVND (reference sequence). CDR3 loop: CASRTVSYSNQPQHF. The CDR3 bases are TGTGCCAGTAGGACAGTGTCTTATAGCAATCAGCCCCAGCATTTT.

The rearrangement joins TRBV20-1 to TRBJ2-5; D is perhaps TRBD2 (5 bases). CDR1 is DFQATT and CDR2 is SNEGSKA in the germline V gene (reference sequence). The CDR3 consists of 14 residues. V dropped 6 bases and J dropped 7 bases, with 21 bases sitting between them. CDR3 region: CSAQRVRPPLTQYF. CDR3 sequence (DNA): TGCAGTGCCCAGAGGGTTAGACCCCCCTTGACCCAGTACTTC.

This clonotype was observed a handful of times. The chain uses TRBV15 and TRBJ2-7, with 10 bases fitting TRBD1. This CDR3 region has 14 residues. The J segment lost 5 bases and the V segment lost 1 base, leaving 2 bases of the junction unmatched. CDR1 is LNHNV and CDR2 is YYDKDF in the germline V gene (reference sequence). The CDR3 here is CATSRVTGGDEQYF. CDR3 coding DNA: TGTGCCACCAGCAGAGTGACAGGGGGCGACGAGCAGTACTTC.